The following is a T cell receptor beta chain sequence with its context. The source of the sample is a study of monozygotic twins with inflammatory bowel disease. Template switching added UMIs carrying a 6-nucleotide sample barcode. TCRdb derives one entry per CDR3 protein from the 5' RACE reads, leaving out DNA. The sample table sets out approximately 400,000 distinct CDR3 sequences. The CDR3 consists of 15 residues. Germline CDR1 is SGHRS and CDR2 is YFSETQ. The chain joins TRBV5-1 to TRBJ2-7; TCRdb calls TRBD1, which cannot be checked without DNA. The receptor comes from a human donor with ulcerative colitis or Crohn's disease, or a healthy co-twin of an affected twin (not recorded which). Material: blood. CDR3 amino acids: CASSTGDRDFGEQYF.